The source of this T cell receptor beta chain is a study of blood T cell repertoires in COVID-19 (dated by TCRdb to about 2020). About the investigation overall: Samples covering the acute and convalescent phases of COVID-19 were provided by collaborators in the United States, Italy and Spain. The prospective study material was composed of cDNA or gDNA derived from T cells, B-cell-depleted T cells, or PBMCs. The dataset comprised deeply sampled blood TCRbeta repertoires from subjects exposed to, actively infected with, or recovered from COVID-19. The repertoires were released in a freely available public database intended as a resource for research on the immune response to SARS-CoV-2. The samples were drawn from the first 160 participants of the ongoing ImmuneRACE study and from some 1,300 subjects provided by 6 global collaborators. Nearly every sample came with metadata listing a de-identified subject ID, COVID-19 status, age in years and sex. Where HLA class I and class II types were available, the types were taken from metadata supplied by the sample provider, not from assay-based typing.

Results and caveats for the whole study, not just this receptor: The quantity of clinical and demographic metadata differed by source and by participant and was supplied without curation.

Turning to this clone: Its binding antigen is unknown. Base qualities are not provided; no much larger clone lies one nucleotide away.

Each collaborating institution followed its own protocols to collect whole blood in K2EDTA tubes. Collaborator samples were shipped for TCRbeta analysis as frozen whole blood, isolated PBMCs, or DNA extracted from either sample type. TCRbeta CDR3 regions were amplified from genomic DNA by means of the immunoSEQ Assay, a bias-controlled multiplex PCR. As for how the authors treated the data: Within the assay, amplification of reference gene primers was used to estimate how many nucleated cells each sample contained. Sequence reads were collapsed and filtered to measure the absolute abundance of every unique TCRbeta CDR3 rearrangement. For each sample, productive Simpson clonality was calculated by taking the square root of Simpson's diversity index across productive rearrangements. Not all clones reach the TCRdb copy of this immuneACCESS table, which keeps in-frame sequences only. Checked studies attribute under half of the gap to unresolved V genes and leave the rest unexplained. That table supplies the V and J calls and clone size; D and trimming were determined from the DNA. Present in this sample are 55,000 to 65,000 clones, 75% to 95% of which were seen just once. The ten largest clones capture approximately 2.5% of the sample.

CDR1 and CDR2, looked up from the germline V gene, are MDHEN and SYDVKM. Counted from cysteine to phenylalanine, this CDR3 has 17 amino acids. Only the CDR3 part of the read is kept: 51 bases, read in frame from the first base. V sheds 6 bases and J sheds 0 bases, leaving 15 bases between their ends. This receptor was obtained from a man in his sixties with acute or convalescent COVID-19. The rearranged chain carries TRBV28 and TRBJ1-6; the D gene is unclear. Source material: peripheral blood. The bases are TGTGCCAGCAGGACGGCTACAGAGAGCTCCTATAATTCACCCCTCCACTTT. The resulting protein is CASRTATESSYNSPLHF.